The 21 T cell receptor beta chains given below trace back to one sample, sequenced in a study of blood T cell repertoires in COVID-19 (dated by TCRdb to about 2020). Library preparation was by the immunoSEQ multiplex PCR assay. TCRdb took over this immuneACCESS table, retaining in-frame rearrangements with V and J assigned. Such tables are incomplete; in checked studies, under half of the missing clones stem from an unresolved V gene, and the remainder is unexplained. This sample comprises fewer than 350,000 clones, about 90% of them detected only once. The ten largest clones represent roughly 4% of the sample. The sample taken for sequencing was PBMCs or T cells enriched from blood (not recorded which). The receptors were sampled from a woman aged 25 to 39 with acute COVID-19.

This rearrangement joins TRBV19 to TRBJ1-2; the D is unclear. Between the trimmed V and J ends, which lost 6 bases and 0 bases, there was a span of 11 bases. CDR3 length equals 14 residues. CDR1 and CDR2 (germline): LNHDA, SQIVND (reference sequence). CDR3 DNA sequence: TGTGCCAGTAGATCGGACGGGACTAACTATGGCTACACCTTC. This gives the protein CASRSDGTNYGYTF.

This rearrangement joins TRBV7-9 to TRBJ1-2; 7 bases are shared with TRBD1. V shed 6 bases, J shed 6 bases, and the junction held 10 bases outside the gene matches. The CDR3 is 14 amino acids. Germline CDR1 is SEHNR and CDR2 is FQNEAQ (reference sequence). CDR3 loop: CASSLLETGNGYTF. CDR3 bases: TGTGCCAGCAGTCTTCTTGAGACAGGGAATGGCTACACCTTC.

The CDR3 loop reads CASSQSLGAEAFF. The CDR3, as DNA: TGTGCCAGCTCTCAATCCCTAGGTGCTGAAGCTTTCTTT. J is TRBJ1-1 and V is TRBV18; D gene unclear. CDR3 length equals 13 residues. V lost 6 bases to trimming and J lost 6 bases, with 14 bases between them. Germline CDR1 KGHSH, CDR2 LQKENI.

This chain connects TRBV28 to TRBJ1-4, with 8 bases aligning to TRBD1. The CDR3 consists of 15 residues. In germline, CDR1 is MDHEN, CDR2 SYDVKM. The J segment lost 5 bases and the V segment lost 4 bases, leaving 6 bases of the junction unmatched. The DNA of the CDR3 is TGTGCCAGCAGTTCCGGACAGGGAGAGAATGAAAAACTGTTTTTT. Translated: CASSSGQGENEKLFF.

The chain joins TRBV6-5 to TRBJ2-7; 10 bases are a match to TRBD2. J was trimmed by 2 bases and V by 4 bases; bases with no gene match: 5. The CDR3 loop spans 15 amino acids. Germline V gene data show CDR1 as MNHEY and CDR2 as SVGAGI. The CDR3: CASSFTAGGAYEQYF. The CDR3 nucleotides read TGTGCCAGCAGTTTTACAGCGGGGGGGGCCTACGAGCAGTACTTC.

This clone was seen repeatedly, ten times or more. The chain is built from TRBV30 and TRBJ2-1, with 8 nucleotides matching TRBD1. Germline CDR1 and CDR2: GTSNPN and SVGIG (reference sequence). The CDR3 spans 13 residues. The V and J ends lost 2 bases and 8 bases, in that order; junction bases with no gene match: 5. CDR3 DNA sequence: TGTGCCTGGAGTCCACAGGGGGTGTATGAGCAGTTCTTC. Protein product: CAWSPQGVYEQFF.

The chain employs TRBV27 and TRBJ2-1, with 15 positions matching TRBD2. CDR1 is MNHEY and CDR2 is SMNVEV in the germline V gene (reference sequence). CDR3 length: 16 amino acids. The V gene end was trimmed by 2 bases and the J gene end by 6 bases; junction bases not matched to a gene: 2. The CDR3, as DNA: TGTGCCAGCAGTTTAGGACTAGCGGGAGGGATCAATGAGCAGTTCTTC. This sequence encodes CASSLGLAGGINEQFF.

J is TRBJ2-1 and V is TRBV30; no reliable D call. Per the germline V gene, CDR1 is GTSNPN and CDR2 is SVGIG (reference sequence). V was pared by 0 bases and J by 0 bases, with 9 bases between. There are 15 residues in the CDR3. The CDR3 reads CAWSVSTVSYNEQFF. The CDR3 DNA sequence: TGTGCCTGGAGTGTAAGTACAGTCTCCTACAATGAGCAGTTCTTC.

The gene calls are TRBV19 and TRBJ2-2; D possibly corresponds to TRBD2 (5 bases). With 1 base removed from V and 7 bases from J, the gap between germline ends came to 7 bases. Per the germline V gene, CDR1 is LNHDA and CDR2 is SQIVND (reference sequence). The CDR3 consists of 13 residues. The CDR3, as DNA: TGTGCCAGTAGTATAGCTGCGGGCGGGGAGCTGTTTTTT. It is translated as CASSIAAGGELFF.

The chain combines TRBV4-3 with TRBJ2-7; tentative D call: TRBD1 (5 bases). The germline V gene has CDR1 LGHNA and CDR2 YSLEER. CDR3 length: 13 residues. V was clipped by 0 bases and J by 4 bases, with 7 bases between them. The CDR3 reads CASSQDRGYEQYF. For the CDR3, the DNA is TGCGCCAGCAGCCAAGATAGGGGATACGAGCAGTACTTC.

J is TRBJ2-1 and V is TRBV5-1; 7 positions match TRBD1. The germline CDR1 and CDR2 sequences are SGHRS and YFSETQ. The CDR3 spans 16 residues. After removal of 6 bases from V and 2 bases from J, the junction contained 11 bases not matched to a gene. For the CDR3, the DNA is TGCGCCAGCACGGACCGAGACAGGGTGGCCTACAATGAGCAGTTCTTC. This encodes CASTDRDRVAYNEQFF. The whole variable domain, remainder taken from reference TRBV5-1 and TRBJ2-1, is KAGVTQTPRYLIKTRGQQVTLSCSPISGHRSVSWYQQTPGQGLQFLFEYFSETQRNKGNFPGRFSGRQFSNSRSEMNVSTLELGDSALYLCASTDRDRVAYNEQFFGPGTRLTVL.

In its sample, this clone was seen once. The V call is TRBV29-1, the J call TRBJ1-4; D unresolved. V was trimmed by 3 bases and J by 10 bases, leaving 18 bases between them. CDR3 length equals 14 residues. Germline CDR1 is SQVTM and CDR2 is ANQGSEA. CDR3 DNA: TGCAGCGTTGATACCGACGCTCACAGTGGAAAACTGTTTTTT. Translating gives CSVDTDAHSGKLFF. The full variable domain, in which reference TRBV29-1 and TRBJ1-4 provide the parts outside the CDR3, is SAVISQKPSRDICQRGTSLTIQCQVDSQVTMMFWYRQQPGQSLTLIATANQGSEATYESGFVIDKFPISRPNLTFSTLTVSNMSPEDSSIYLCSVDTDAHSGKLFFGSGTQLSVL.

The V gene is TRBV7-8, the J gene TRBJ1-2; 10 bases line up with TRBD1. Germline V gene data show CDR1 as SGHVS and CDR2 as FQNEAQ. The trim removed 4 bases at V and 3 bases at J, leaving 8 bases unmatched. The CDR3 totals 16 residues. The DNA for the CDR3 is TGTGCCAGCAGCTCCCGCCGGGACAGGGGTCACTATGGCTACACCTTC. Amino acids: CASSSRRDRGHYGYTF.

The chain joins TRBV23-1 to TRBJ2-2, with D perhaps matching TRBD1 (6 bases). TRBV23-1 is classed as an ORF, of uncertain function. V lost 6 bases to trimming and J lost 7 bases, with 15 bases between them. CDR3 length equals 14 residues. The CDR3 loop reads CASRRTAAVGELFF. CDR3 bases: TGCGCCAGCAGAAGGACAGCAGCGGTCGGGGAGCTGTTTTTT.

The V gene is TRBV4-2, the J gene TRBJ2-7; 7 bases fit TRBD2. Per the germline V gene, CDR1 is LGHNA and CDR2 is YNFKEQ. J gave up 5 bases and V 0 bases, and 1 base lay outside the gene matches. This CDR3 region has 13 residues. Written as DNA, the CDR3 is TGTGCCAGCAGCCAAGATCGGGGGGACGAGCAGTACTTC. This codes for CASSQDRGDEQYF.

This chain joins TRBV28 and TRBJ1-3; 7 bases align to TRBD1. The V gene end was trimmed by 3 bases and the J gene end by 4 bases; junction bases not matched to a gene: 6. This CDR3 is 15 amino acids long. From germline, CDR1 is MDHEN and CDR2 SYDVKM. In DNA form, the CDR3 reads TGTGCCAGCAGTTTGCCGACAGGGTTGGGAAACACCATATATTTT. It translates to CASSLPTGLGNTIYF.

Here the CDR3 reads CASSLWGQGPGYTF. The CDR3, as DNA: TGTGCCAGCAGTCTATGGGGACAGGGGCCGGGCTACACCTTC. The chain joins TRBV27 to TRBJ1-2, with 10 bases fitting TRBD1. The germline V gene encodes CDR1 MNHEY and CDR2 SMNVEV (reference sequence). This CDR3 is 14 amino acids long. Unmatched junction bases numbered 8, after V lost 5 bases and J lost 8 bases.

J is TRBJ2-5 and V is TRBV29-1, with TRBD2 as a possible D gene (5 bases). This CDR3 comprises 14 residues. The V and J ends lost 3 bases and 0 bases respectively, with 11 bases between them. Germline V CDR1 and CDR2: SQVTM, ANQGSEA. The CDR3, as DNA: TGCAGCGTTGATATGTCGGGATACCAAGAGACCCAGTACTTC. Translation gives CSVDMSGYQETQYF.

The V call is TRBV4-2, the J call TRBJ2-7, with a possible D match to TRBD2 (6 bases). This CDR3 is built from 17 residues. The V gene lost 0 bases and the J gene lost 5 bases, with 20 bases spanning the gap. The germline CDR1 and CDR2 sequences are LGHNA and YNFKEQ. DNA of the CDR3: TGTGCCAGCAGCCAAGATTTCCGGGGGAGAAGCTTCCACGAGCAGTACTTC. It translates to CASSQDFRGRSFHEQYF.

This clone was detected only once. The chain couples TRBV3-1 (or the pseudogene TRBV3-2) to TRBJ2-1, with TRBD2 matching 10 bases. CDR3 length: 16 amino acids. Germline V gene sequence: CDR1 LGHDT, CDR2 YNNKEL (reference sequence). Unmatched junction bases numbered 4, after V lost 1 base and J lost 4 bases. The CDR3 DNA sequence: TGTGCCAGCAGCCAAGGGTCTAGCGGGAGTTACAATGAGCAGTTCTTC. It translates to CASSQGSSGSYNEQFF.

This clone occurred a few times. The V call is TRBV15, the J call TRBJ1-2, with 8 bases matching TRBD1. J lost 7 bases, V lost 3 bases, and 7 bases had no gene match. This CDR3 has 14 residues. Germline CDR1 reads LNHNV; CDR2 reads YYDKDF (reference sequence). The CDR3 reads CATSRTSGTGGYTF. DNA of the CDR3: TGTGCCACCAGCAGGACTTCAGGGACAGGTGGCTACACCTTC.